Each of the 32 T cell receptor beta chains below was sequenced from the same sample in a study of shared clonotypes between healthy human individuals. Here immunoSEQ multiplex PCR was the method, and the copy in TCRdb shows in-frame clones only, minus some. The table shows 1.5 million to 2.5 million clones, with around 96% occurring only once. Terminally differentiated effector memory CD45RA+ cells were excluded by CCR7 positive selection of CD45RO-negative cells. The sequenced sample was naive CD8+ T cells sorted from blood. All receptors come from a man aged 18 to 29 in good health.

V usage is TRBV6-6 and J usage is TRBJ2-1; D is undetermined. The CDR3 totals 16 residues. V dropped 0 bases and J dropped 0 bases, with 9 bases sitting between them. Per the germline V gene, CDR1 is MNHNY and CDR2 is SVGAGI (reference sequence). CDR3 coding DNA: TGTGCCAGCAGTTACTCGGTGCGGAGCTCCTACAATGAGCAGTTCTTC. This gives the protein CASSYSVRSSYNEQFF.

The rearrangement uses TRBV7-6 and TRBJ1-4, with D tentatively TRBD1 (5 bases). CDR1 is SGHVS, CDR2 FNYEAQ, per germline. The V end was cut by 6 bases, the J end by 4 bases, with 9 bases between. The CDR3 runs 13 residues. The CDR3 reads CASRTANNEKLFF. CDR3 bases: TGTGCCAGCAGGACAGCTAATAATGAAAAACTGTTTTTT.

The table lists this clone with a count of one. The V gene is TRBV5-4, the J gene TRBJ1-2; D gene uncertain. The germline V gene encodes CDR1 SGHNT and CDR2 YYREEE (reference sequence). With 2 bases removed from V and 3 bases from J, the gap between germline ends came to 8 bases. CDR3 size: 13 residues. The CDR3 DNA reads TGTGCCAGCAGCTTTCGGTCAGACTATGGCTACACCTTC. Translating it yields CASSFRSDYGYTF.

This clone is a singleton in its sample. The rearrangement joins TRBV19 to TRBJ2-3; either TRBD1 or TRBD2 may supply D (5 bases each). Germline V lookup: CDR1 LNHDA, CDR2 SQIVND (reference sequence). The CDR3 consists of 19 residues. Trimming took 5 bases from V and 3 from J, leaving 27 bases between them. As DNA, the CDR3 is TGTGCCAGTAGTCCTACCGCGAGGGGCCTTTATCAACAAACAGATACGCAGTATTTT. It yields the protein CASSPTARGLYQQTDTQYF. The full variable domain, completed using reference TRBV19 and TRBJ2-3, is DGGITQSPKYLFRKEGQNVTLSCEQNLNHDAMYWYRQDPGQGLRLIYYSQIVNDFQKGDIAEGYSVSREKKESFPLTVTSAQKNPTAFYLCASSPTARGLYQQTDTQYFGPGTRLTVL.

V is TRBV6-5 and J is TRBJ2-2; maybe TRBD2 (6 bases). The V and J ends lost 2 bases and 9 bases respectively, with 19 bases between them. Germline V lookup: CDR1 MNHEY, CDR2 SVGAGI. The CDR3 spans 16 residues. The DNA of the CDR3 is TGTGCCAGCAGTTACAACCTGGACTACACGATCAGGGAGCTGTTTTTT. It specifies CASSYNLDYTIRELFF.

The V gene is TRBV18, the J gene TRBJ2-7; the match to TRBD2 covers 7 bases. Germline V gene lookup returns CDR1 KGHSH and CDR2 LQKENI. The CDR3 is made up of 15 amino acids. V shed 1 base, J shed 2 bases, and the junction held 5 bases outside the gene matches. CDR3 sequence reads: CASSPLPGGPYEQYF. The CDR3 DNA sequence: TGTGCCAGCTCACCACTCCCGGGAGGTCCCTACGAGCAGTACTTC.

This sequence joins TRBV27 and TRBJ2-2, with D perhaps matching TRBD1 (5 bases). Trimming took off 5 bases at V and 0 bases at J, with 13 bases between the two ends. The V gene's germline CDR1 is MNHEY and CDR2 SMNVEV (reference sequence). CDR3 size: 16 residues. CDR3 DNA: TGTGCCAGCAGTCTTCACAGGAACCCGAACACCGGGGAGCTGTTTTTT. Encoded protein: CASSLHRNPNTGELFF.

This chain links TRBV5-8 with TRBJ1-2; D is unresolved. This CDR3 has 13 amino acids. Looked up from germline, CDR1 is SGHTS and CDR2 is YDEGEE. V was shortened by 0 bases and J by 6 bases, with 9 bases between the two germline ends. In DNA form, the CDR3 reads TGTGCCAGCAGCTTGGCTCCGGGTGATGGCTACACCTTC. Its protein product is CASSLAPGDGYTF.

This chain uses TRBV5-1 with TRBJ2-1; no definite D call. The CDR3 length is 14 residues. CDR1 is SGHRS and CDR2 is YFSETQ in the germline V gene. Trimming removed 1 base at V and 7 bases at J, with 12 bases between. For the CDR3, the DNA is TGCGCCAGCAGCTTGATACCGGGCCGGAATGAGCAGTTCTTC. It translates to CASSLIPGRNEQFF.

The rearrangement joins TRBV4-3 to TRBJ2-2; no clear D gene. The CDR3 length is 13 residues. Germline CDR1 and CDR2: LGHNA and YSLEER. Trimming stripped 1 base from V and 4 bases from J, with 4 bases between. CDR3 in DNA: TGCGCCAGCAGCCAAGCAAGCACCGGGGAGCTGTTTTTT. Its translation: CASSQASTGELFF.

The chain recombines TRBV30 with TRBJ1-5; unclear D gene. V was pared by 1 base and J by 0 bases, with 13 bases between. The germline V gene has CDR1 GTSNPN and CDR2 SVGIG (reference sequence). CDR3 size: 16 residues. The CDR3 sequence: CAWSDLGGYSNQPQHF. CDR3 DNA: TGTGCCTGGAGTGATCTAGGCGGATATAGCAATCAGCCCCAGCATTTT.

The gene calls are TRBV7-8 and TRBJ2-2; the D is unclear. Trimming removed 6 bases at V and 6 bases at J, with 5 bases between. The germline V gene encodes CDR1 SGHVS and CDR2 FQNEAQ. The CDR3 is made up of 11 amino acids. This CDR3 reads CASSHPGELFF. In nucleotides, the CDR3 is TGTGCCAGCAGTCACCCCGGGGAGCTGTTTTTT.

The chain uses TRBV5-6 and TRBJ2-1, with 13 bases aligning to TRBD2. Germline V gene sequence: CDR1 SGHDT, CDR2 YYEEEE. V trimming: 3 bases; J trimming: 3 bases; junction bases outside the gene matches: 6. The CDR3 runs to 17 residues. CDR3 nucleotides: TGTGCCAGCAGCTCAGCCGGACTAGCGGGGGTCTACAATGAGCAGTTCTTC. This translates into CASSSAGLAGVYNEQFF.

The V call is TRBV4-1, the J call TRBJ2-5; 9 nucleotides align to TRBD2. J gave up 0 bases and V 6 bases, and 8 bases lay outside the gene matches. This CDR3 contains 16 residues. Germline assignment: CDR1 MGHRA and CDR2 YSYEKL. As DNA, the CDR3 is TGCGCCAGCAGGGAGCGCGCTAGCGGGGACCAAGAGACCCAGTACTTC. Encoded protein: CASRERASGDQETQYF.

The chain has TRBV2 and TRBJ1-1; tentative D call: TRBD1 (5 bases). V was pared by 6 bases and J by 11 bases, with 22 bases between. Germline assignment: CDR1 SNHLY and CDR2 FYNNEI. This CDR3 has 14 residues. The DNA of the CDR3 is TGTGCCAGCAGCCGGCTGATGGACGGCGAGGGGGCTTTCTTT. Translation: CASSRLMDGEGAFF.

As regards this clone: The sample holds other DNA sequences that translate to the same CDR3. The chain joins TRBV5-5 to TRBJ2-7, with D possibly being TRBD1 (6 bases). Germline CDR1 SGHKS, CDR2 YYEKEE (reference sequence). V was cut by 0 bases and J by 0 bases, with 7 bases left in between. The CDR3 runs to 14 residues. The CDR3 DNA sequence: TGTGCCAGCAGCTTGGGAGGGGGCTCCTACGAGCAGTACTTC. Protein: CASSLGGGSYEQYF.

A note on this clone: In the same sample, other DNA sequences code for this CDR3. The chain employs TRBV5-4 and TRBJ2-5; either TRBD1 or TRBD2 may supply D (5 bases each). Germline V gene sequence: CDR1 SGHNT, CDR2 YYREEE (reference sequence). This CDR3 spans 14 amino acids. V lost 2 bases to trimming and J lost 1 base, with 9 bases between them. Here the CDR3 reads CASSFFGGQETQYF. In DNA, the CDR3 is TGTGCCAGCAGCTTTTTTGGGGGCCAAGAGACCCAGTACTTC.

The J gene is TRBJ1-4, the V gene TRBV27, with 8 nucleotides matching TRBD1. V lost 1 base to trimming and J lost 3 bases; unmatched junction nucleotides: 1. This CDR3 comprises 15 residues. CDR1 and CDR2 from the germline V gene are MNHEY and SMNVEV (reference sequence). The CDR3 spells CASSLLGQANEKLFF. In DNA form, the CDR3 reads TGTGCCAGCAGTTTATTGGGACAGGCTAATGAAAAACTGTTTTTT.

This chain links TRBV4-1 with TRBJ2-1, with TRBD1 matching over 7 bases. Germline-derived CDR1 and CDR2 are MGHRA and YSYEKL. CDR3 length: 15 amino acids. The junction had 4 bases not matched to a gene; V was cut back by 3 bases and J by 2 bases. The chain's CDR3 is CASSHPQGAYNEQFF. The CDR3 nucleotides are TGCGCCAGCAGCCATCCCCAGGGGGCCTACAATGAGCAGTTCTTC.

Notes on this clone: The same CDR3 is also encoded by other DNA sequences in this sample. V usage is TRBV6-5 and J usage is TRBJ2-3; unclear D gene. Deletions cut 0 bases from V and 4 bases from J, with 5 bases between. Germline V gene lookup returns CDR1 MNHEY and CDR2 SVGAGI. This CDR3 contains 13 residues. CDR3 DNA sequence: TGTGCCAGCAGTTACTCAAGATCAGATACGCAGTATTTT. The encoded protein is CASSYSRSDTQYF.

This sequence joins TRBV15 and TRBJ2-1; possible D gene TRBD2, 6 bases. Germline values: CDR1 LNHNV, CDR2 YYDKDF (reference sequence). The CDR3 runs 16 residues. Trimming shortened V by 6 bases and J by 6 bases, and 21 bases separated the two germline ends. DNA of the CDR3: TGTGCCACCAGTTATGGCGCGCCGGAGGGCCTCAATGAGCAGTTCTTC. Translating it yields CATSYGAPEGLNEQFF.

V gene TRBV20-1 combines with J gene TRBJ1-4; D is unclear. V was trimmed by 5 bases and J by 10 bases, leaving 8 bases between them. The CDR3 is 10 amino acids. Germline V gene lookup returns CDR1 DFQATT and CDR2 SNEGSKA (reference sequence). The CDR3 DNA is TGCAGTGCTGCGAGAGGAAAACTGTTTTTT. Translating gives CSAARGKLFF.

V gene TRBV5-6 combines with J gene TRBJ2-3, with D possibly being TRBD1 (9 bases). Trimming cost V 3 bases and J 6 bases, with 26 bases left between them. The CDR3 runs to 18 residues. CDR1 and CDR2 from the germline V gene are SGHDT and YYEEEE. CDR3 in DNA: TGTGCCAGCAGCTGGGGACAGGGCAAAACACTAGCGGCGGATACGCAGTATTTT. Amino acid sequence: CASSWGQGKTLAADTQYF.

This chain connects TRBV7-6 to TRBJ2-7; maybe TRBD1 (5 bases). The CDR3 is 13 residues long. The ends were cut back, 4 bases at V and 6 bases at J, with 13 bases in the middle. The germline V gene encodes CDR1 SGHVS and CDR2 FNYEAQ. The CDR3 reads CASSSQGPGEQYF. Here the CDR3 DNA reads TGTGCCAGCAGCTCCCAGGGCCCCGGCGAGCAGTACTTC.

The CDR3 reads CASSFGLAGNYQETQYF. In DNA, the CDR3 is TGTGCCAGCAGCTTCGGACTAGCGGGAAATTACCAAGAGACCCAGTACTTC. V and J are TRBV11-2 and TRBJ2-5, with TRBD2 matching over 12 bases. V was pared by 3 bases and J by 0 bases, with 5 bases of the junction left unmatched. Germline V gives CDR1 SGHAT, CDR2 FQNNGV. The CDR3 length is 17 residues.

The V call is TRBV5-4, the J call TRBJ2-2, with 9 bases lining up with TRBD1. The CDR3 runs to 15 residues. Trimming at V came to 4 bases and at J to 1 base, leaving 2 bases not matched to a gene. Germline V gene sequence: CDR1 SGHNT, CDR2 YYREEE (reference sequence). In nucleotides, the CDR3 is TGTGCCAGCAGCCCGACAGGGGGGAACACCGGGGAGCTGTTTTTT. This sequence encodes CASSPTGGNTGELFF.

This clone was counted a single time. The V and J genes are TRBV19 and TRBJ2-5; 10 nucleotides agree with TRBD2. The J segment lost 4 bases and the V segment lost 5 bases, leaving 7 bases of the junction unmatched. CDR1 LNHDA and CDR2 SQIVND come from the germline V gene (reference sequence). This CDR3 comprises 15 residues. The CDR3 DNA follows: TGTGCCAGTAGTCCAGGACTAGCGGAAGGAGAGACCCAGTACTTC. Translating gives CASSPGLAEGETQYF.

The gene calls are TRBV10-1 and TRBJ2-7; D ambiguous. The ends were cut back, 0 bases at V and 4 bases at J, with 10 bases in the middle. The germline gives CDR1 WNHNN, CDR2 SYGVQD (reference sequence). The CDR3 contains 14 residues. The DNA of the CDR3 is TGCGCCAGCAGTGAGTCGTTTACCCCTTACGAGCAGTACTTC. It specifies CASSESFTPYEQYF.

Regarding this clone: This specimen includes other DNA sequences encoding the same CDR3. CDR3 in amino acids: CASSLLAGGNNEQFF. The CDR3 DNA reads as TGTGCCAGCAGCTTACTAGCGGGGGGCAACAATGAGCAGTTCTTC. The chain employs TRBV11-2 and TRBJ2-1; TRBD2 aligns across 11 bases. CDR1 and CDR2 (germline): SGHAT, FQNNGV. This CDR3 region has 15 residues. The trim removed 2 bases at V and 5 bases at J, leaving 2 bases unmatched.

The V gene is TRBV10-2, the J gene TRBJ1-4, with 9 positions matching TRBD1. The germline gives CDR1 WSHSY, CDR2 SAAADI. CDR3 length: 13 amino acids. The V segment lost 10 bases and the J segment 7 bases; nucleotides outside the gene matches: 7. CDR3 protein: CATQQGAGEKLFF. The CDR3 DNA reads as TGCGCCACGCAACAGGGGGCCGGTGAAAAACTGTTTTTT.

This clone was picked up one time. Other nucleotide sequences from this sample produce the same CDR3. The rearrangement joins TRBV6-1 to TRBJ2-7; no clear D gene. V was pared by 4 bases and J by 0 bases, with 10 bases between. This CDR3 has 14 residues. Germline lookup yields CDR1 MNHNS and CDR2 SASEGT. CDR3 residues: CASSVYKSSYEQYF. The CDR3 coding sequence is TGTGCCAGCAGTGTGTATAAGAGCTCCTACGAGCAGTACTTC.

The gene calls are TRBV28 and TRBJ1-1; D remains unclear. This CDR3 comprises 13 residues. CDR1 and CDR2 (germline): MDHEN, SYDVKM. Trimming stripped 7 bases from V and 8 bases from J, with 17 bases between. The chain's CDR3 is CASTLDVAAEAFF. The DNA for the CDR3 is TGTGCCAGCACCCTAGACGTGGCAGCAGAAGCTTTCTTT.